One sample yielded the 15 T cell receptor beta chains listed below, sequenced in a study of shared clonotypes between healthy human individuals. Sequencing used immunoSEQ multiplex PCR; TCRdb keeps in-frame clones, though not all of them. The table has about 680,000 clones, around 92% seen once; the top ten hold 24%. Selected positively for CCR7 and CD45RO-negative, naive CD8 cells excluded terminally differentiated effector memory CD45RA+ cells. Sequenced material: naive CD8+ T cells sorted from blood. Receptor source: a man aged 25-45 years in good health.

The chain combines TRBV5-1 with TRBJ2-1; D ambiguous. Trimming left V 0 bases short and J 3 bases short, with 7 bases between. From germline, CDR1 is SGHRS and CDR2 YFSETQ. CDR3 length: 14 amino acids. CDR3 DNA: TGCGCCAGCAGCTTGGCTCCGATCTACAATGAGCAGTTCTTC. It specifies CASSLAPIYNEQFF.

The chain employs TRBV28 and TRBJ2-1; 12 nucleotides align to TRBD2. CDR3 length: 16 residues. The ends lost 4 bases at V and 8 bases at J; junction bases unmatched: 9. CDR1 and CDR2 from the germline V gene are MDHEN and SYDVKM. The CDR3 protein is CASSSGLAGLLDEQFF. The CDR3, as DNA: TGTGCCAGCAGTTCTGGACTAGCGGGACTGTTGGATGAGCAGTTCTTC.

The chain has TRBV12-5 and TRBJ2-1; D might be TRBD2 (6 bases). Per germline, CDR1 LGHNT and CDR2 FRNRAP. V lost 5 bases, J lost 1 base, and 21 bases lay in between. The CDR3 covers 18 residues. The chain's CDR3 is CASGNTPGDGTSYNEQFF. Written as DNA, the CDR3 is TGTGCTAGTGGTAACACCCCGGGGGACGGAACATCCTACAATGAGCAGTTCTTC.

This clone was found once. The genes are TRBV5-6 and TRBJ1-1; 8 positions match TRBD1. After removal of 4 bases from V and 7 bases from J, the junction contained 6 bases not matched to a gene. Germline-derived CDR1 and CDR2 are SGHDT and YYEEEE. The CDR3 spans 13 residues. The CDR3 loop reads CASSQGTGYEAFF. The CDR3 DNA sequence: TGTGCCAGCAGCCAAGGGACAGGATATGAAGCTTTCTTT.

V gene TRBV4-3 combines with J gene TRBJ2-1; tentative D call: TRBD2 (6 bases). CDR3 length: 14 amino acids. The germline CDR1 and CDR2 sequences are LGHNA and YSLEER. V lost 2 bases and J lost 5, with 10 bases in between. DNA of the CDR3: TGCGCCAGCAGCCAATGGGGCGGGAACAATGAGCAGTTCTTC. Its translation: CASSQWGGNNEQFF.

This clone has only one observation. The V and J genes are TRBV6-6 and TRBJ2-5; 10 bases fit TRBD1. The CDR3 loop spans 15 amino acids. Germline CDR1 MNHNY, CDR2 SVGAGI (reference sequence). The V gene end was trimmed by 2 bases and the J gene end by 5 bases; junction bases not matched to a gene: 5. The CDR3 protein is CASSYGTGVGETQYF. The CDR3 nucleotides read TGTGCCAGCAGTTACGGGACAGGGGTAGGGGAGACCCAGTACTTC.

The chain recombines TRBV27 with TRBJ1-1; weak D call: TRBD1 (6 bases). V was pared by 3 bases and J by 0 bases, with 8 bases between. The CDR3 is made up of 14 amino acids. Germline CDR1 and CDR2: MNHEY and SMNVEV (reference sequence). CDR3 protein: CASSFGTLNTEAFF. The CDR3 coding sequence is TGTGCCAGCAGTTTCGGGACATTGAACACTGAAGCTTTCTTT.

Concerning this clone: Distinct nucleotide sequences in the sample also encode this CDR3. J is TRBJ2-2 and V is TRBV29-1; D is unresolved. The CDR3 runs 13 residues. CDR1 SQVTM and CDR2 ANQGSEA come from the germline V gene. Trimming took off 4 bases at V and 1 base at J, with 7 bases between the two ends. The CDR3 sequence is CSVGRENTGELFF. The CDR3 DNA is TGCAGCGTTGGTCGCGAGAACACCGGGGAGCTGTTTTTT.

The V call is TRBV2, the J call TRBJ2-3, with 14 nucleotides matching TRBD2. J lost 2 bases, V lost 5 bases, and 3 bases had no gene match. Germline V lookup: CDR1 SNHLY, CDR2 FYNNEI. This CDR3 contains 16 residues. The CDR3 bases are TGTGCCAGCAGTATGGGACTAGCGGGAGTCACAGATACGCAGTATTTT. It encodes CASSMGLAGVTDTQYF.

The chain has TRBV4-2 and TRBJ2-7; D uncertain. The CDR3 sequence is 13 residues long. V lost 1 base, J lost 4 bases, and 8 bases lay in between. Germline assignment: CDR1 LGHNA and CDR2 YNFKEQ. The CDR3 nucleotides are TGTGCCAGCAGCCAAGGGGGTCTTTACGAGCAGTACTTC. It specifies CASSQGGLYEQYF.

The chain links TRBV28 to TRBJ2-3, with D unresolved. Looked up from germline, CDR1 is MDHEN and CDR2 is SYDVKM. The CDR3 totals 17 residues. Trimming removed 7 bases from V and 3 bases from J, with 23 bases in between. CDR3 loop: CASNPQQFHLFTDTQYF. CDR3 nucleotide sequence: TGTGCCAGCAATCCCCAGCAGTTTCATCTGTTTACAGATACGCAGTATTTT. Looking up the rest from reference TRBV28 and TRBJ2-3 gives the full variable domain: DVKVTQSSRYLVKRTGEKVFLECVQDMDHENMFWYRQDPGLGLRLIYFSYDVKMKEKGDIPEGYSVSREKKERFSLILESASTNQTSMYLCASNPQQFHLFTDTQYFGPGTRLTVL.

The chain's CDR3 is CASTQTGFHEQYF. In DNA form, the CDR3 reads TGTGCCAGCACCCAGACAGGGTTCCACGAGCAGTACTTC. The chain is built from TRBV28 and TRBJ2-7; 7 bases are shared with TRBD1. V was pared by 7 bases and J by 5 bases, with 8 bases of the junction left unmatched. This CDR3 has 13 amino acids. Germline V gene data show CDR1 as MDHEN and CDR2 as SYDVKM.

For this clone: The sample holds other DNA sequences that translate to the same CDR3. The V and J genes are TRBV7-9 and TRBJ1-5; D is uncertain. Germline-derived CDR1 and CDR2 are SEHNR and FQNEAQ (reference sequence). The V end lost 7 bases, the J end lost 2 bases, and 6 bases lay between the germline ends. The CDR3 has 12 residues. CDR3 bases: TGTGCCAGCACTAGGGGCAATCAGCCCCAGCATTTT. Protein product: CASTRGNQPQHF.

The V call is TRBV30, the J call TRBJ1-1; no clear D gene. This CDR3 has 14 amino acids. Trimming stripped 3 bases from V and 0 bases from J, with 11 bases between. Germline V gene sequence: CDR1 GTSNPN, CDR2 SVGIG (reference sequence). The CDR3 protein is CAWRTENMNTEAFF. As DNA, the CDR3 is TGTGCCTGGAGAACAGAAAACATGAACACTGAAGCTTTCTTT.

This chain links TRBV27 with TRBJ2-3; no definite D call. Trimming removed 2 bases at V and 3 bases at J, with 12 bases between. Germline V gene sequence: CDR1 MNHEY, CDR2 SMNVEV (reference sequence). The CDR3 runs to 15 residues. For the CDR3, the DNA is TGTGCCAGCAGTTTAGGCCTACGAACAACAGATACGCAGTATTTT. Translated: CASSLGLRTTDTQYF.